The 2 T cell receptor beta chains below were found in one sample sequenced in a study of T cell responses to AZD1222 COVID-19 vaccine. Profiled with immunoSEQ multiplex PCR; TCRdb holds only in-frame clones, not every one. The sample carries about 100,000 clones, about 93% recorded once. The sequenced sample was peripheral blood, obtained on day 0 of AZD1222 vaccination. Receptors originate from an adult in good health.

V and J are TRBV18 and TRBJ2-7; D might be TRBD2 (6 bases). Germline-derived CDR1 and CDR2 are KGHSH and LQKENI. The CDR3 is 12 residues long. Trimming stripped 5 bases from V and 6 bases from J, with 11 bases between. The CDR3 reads CASSIQTSEQYF. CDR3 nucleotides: TGTGCCAGCTCAATACAGACTAGCGAGCAGTACTTC. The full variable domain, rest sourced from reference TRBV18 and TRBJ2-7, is NAGVMQNPRHLVRRRGQEARLRCSPMKGHSHVYWYRQLPEEGLKFMVYLQKENIIDESGMPKERFSAEFPKEGPSILRIQQVVRGDSAAYFCASSIQTSEQYFGPGTRLTVT.

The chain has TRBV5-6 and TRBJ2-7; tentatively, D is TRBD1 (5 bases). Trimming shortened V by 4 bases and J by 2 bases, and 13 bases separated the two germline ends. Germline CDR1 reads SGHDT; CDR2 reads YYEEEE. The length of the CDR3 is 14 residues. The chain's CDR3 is CASSPQVAAYEQYF. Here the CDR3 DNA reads TGTGCCAGCAGCCCACAGGTGGCCGCCTACGAGCAGTACTTC.